The 30 T cell receptor beta chains in this list originate from one sample, sequenced in a study of T-cell reconstitution after alpha-beta-depleted transplantation in children. Researchers prepared the TCRbeta library using unique molecular identifiers, the study reports. TCRdb re-called the PCR reads through MiXCR, storing one row per CDR3 protein. Found here are around 60,000 distinct CDR3 sequences, 35% to 55% of them singletons; the top ten hold under 98%. Material: PBMCs, mostly from graft donor cells, obtained 360 days after TCRalphabeta/CD19-depleted stem cell transplant. These receptors were obtained from a male patient younger than 18 who had a stem cell transplant for acute lymphoblastic leukemia, so the T cells may come from the graft donor.

This clonotype was observed a handful of times. The rearrangement uses TRBV5-6 and TRBJ2-4; 7 positions match TRBD1. This CDR3 is built from 16 residues. Germline V gives CDR1 SGHDT, CDR2 YYEEEE. After removal of 2 bases from V and 0 bases from J, the junction contained 5 bases not matched to a gene. The CDR3: CASSFERGLAKNIQYF. The CDR3 DNA reads TGTGCCAGCAGCTTCGAGAGGGGGCTAGCCAAAAACATTCAGTACTTC.

This clonotype has a handful of counts. The V gene is TRBV4-2, the J gene TRBJ2-5, with TRBD2 as a possible D gene (5 bases). CDR3 length: 14 residues. V shed 2 bases and J shed 0 bases, with 7 bases lying between them. Germline V gene lookup returns CDR1 LGHNA and CDR2 YNFKEQ. CDR3 amino acids: CASSQSRDQETQYF. CDR3 nucleotide sequence: TGTGCCAGCAGCCAATCGCGGGACCAAGAGACCCAGTACTTC.

The V gene is TRBV27, the J gene TRBJ1-2, with D perhaps matching TRBD1 (5 bases). V was pared by 4 bases and J by 6 bases, with 15 bases between. The CDR3 is 14 amino acids. Germline-derived CDR1 and CDR2 are MNHEY and SMNVEV (reference sequence). CDR3 in DNA: TGTGCCAGCAGTTGGGGACTTAACACCGATGGCTACACCTTC. This encodes CASSWGLNTDGYTF.

V and J are TRBV12-3 or TRBV12-4 and TRBJ2-1, with 7 bases lining up with TRBD2. V lost 7 bases, J lost 0 bases, and 9 bases stayed unmatched. CDR3 size: 16 residues. CDR3: CASISSTSSSYNEQFF. In nucleotides, the CDR3 is TGTGCCAGCATTTCCTCGACTAGCAGCTCCTACAATGAGCAGTTCTTC.

This clonotype was observed a handful of times. The rearrangement joins TRBV28 to TRBJ2-3; D unclear. CDR1 is MDHEN, CDR2 SYDVKM, per germline. V was pared by 2 bases and J by 7 bases, with 10 bases between. The CDR3 length is 13 residues. The CDR3 is CASSLSFSNTQYF. The CDR3 DNA reads as TGTGCCAGCAGTTTAAGTTTTTCCAATACGCAGTATTTT.

The V gene is TRBV28, the J gene TRBJ2-1, with 7 bases fitting TRBD2. The J segment lost 9 bases and the V segment lost 2 bases, leaving 7 bases of the junction unmatched. CDR1 and CDR2 from the germline V gene are MDHEN and SYDVKM. The CDR3 spans 14 residues. This chain's CDR3 is CASSLAGESSEQFF. In DNA form, the CDR3 reads TGTGCCAGCAGTTTAGCGGGAGAGAGCAGTGAGCAGTTCTTC.

This clonotype has a handful of counts. The CDR3 is CATTGTTYEQYF. CDR3 DNA: TGTGCCACCACAGGAACAACCTACGAGCAGTACTTC. V gene TRBV6-2 or TRBV6-3 combines with J gene TRBJ2-7, with D possibly being TRBD1 (5 bases). The germline V gene encodes CDR1 MNHEY and CDR2 SVGEGT. V dropped 10 bases and J dropped 2 bases, with 12 bases sitting between them. The CDR3 spans 12 residues.

The chain joins TRBV4-2 to TRBJ2-7, with 8 nucleotides matching TRBD1. Germline V lookup: CDR1 LGHNA, CDR2 YNFKEQ. Trimming cost V 3 bases and J 4 bases; bases outside gene matches: 5. This CDR3 has 14 residues. This chain's CDR3 is CASSQWTGWYEQYF. DNA for the CDR3: TGTGCCAGCAGCCAGTGGACAGGGTGGTACGAGCAGTACTTC.

This clonotype has just a few counts. The rearrangement joins TRBV10-2 to TRBJ1-3, with D hard to call. V gave up 0 bases and J gave up 2 bases, with 5 bases separating them. The germline V gene encodes CDR1 WSHSY and CDR2 SAAADI. This CDR3 has 14 residues. The chain's CDR3 is CASSESRAGNTIYF. The CDR3, as DNA: TGCGCCAGCAGTGAGTCCCGGGCTGGAAACACCATATATTTT.

The chain has TRBV28 and TRBJ2-7; 8 nucleotides agree with TRBD1. J lost 7 bases, V lost 3 bases, and 14 bases had no gene match. The CDR3 has 16 amino acids. Germline V lookup: CDR1 MDHEN, CDR2 SYDVKM. CDR3: CASSFRDRNLPLEQYF. CDR3 sequence (DNA): TGTGCCAGCAGTTTTAGGGACAGGAATCTCCCCTTGGAGCAGTACTTC.

This clonotype has just a few counts. CDR3 nucleotide sequence: TGTGCCAGCACTATCCGGGACTTTAATTCACCCCTCCACTTT. Protein sequence: CASTIRDFNSPLHF. The rearrangement joins TRBV12-3 or TRBV12-4 to TRBJ1-6; possibly TRBD1 for D (5 bases). Trimming took off 7 bases at V and 6 bases at J, with 13 bases between the two ends. The CDR3 loop spans 14 amino acids.

This clonotype is a singleton in its sample. The rearrangement uses TRBV7-9 and TRBJ2-7; no definite D call. The V gene's germline CDR1 is SEHNR and CDR2 FQNEAQ (reference sequence). V was cut by 1 base and J by 4 bases, with 11 bases left in between. This CDR3 region has 14 residues. DNA for the CDR3: TGTGCCAGCAGCTTAGTCGGGCTAACATACGAGCAGTACTTC. Translated: CASSLVGLTYEQYF.

This clonotype appeared a few times. V is TRBV5-1 and J is TRBJ2-5, with D tentatively TRBD2 (5 bases). This CDR3 is built from 13 residues. V was trimmed by 4 bases and J by 2 bases, leaving 9 bases between them. CDR1 and CDR2 (germline): SGHRS, YFSETQ. CDR3 nucleotide sequence: TGCGCCAGCAGCCCTGGCGGGCAAGAGACCCAGTACTTC. Protein product: CASSPGGQETQYF.

The gene calls are TRBV28 and TRBJ2-3; D might be TRBD2 (6 bases). Germline-derived CDR1 and CDR2 are MDHEN and SYDVKM. The CDR3 runs 15 residues. Trimming took off 8 bases at V and 1 base at J, with 16 bases between the two ends. The CDR3 loop reads CASQNGGLGTDTQYF. CDR3 bases: TGTGCCAGCCAAAATGGGGGACTCGGCACAGATACGCAGTATTTT.

This sequence joins TRBV5-1 and TRBJ1-1; TRBD1 might be the D (6 bases). The CDR3 extends over 15 amino acids. V was clipped by 0 bases and J by 5 bases, with 14 bases between them. Looked up from germline, CDR1 is SGHRS and CDR2 is YFSETQ. The CDR3 DNA reads TGCGCCAGCAGCTTGGAGGGCAGGGGTGAGACTGAAGCTTTCTTT. Protein product: CASSLEGRGETEAFF.

The V gene is TRBV12-3 or TRBV12-4, the J gene TRBJ2-3; 11 bases are shared with TRBD1. The CDR3 extends over 16 amino acids. J gave up 7 bases and V 2 bases, and 8 bases lay outside the gene matches. The CDR3 nucleotides read TGTGCCAGCAGTTTAAGGGGACAGGGGGTCGGAAATACGCAGTATTTT. Amino acids: CASSLRGQGVGNTQYF.

The V gene is TRBV10-2, the J gene TRBJ2-6; 9 nucleotides line up with TRBD1. Germline V lookup: CDR1 WSHSY, CDR2 SAAADI. With V trimmed by 6 bases and J by 2 bases, 8 bases remained unmatched. The CDR3 extends over 17 amino acids. As DNA, the CDR3 is TGCGCCAGCAGAGTGGACAGGGGTGATGCTGGGGCCAACGTCCTGACTTTC. Translated: CASRVDRGDAGANVLTF.

The chain recombines TRBV20-1 with TRBJ1-1; maybe TRBD1 (5 bases). V lost 2 bases and J 7 bases, leaving 8 bases between the germline ends. This CDR3 has 11 amino acids. Germline V gives CDR1 DFQATT, CDR2 SNEGSKA (reference sequence). In nucleotides, the CDR3 is TGCAGTGCTAGACGCGGGGGTGAAGCTTTCTTT. Residues: CSARRGGEAFF.

The chain joins TRBV7-9 to TRBJ2-7; 11 bases align to TRBD2. J was trimmed by 3 bases and V by 4 bases; bases with no gene match: 2. This CDR3 comprises 14 residues. Germline CDR1 is SEHNR and CDR2 is FQNEAQ (reference sequence). The CDR3 loop is CASSSSGRFYEQYF. The CDR3 DNA follows: TGTGCCAGCAGCTCTAGCGGGAGGTTCTACGAGCAGTACTTC.

This clonotype showed up just a few times. The J gene is TRBJ1-1, the V gene TRBV9; 11 positions agree with TRBD1. Germline values: CDR1 SGDLS, CDR2 YYNGEE. The CDR3 covers 14 residues. V was pared by 3 bases and J by 4 bases, with 2 bases of the junction left unmatched. The CDR3 DNA reads TGTGCCAGCAGCGCCGGGACAGGGGGCACTGAAGCTTTCTTT. This codes for CASSAGTGGTEAFF.

This clonotype has only one observation. This sequence joins TRBV2 and TRBJ2-1; 7 nucleotides agree with TRBD2. Germline assignment: CDR1 SNHLY and CDR2 FYNNEI. V lost 11 bases, J lost 8 bases, and 15 bases stayed unmatched. The CDR3 length is 14 residues. As DNA, the CDR3 is TGTGCCTGGCCGGGGACTAACTCCCTCGATGAGCAGTTCTTC. It yields the protein CAWPGTNSLDEQFF.

This clonotype was recorded once. The chain employs TRBV7-2 and TRBJ2-2, with 8 bases that match TRBD2. The germline CDR1 and CDR2 sequences are SGHTA and FQGNSA. The CDR3 spans 17 residues. V shed 5 bases, J shed 7 bases, and the junction held 15 bases outside the gene matches. CDR3 amino acids: CASSPFSGGGGNGELFF. CDR3 nucleotide sequence: TGTGCCAGCAGCCCCTTCTCCGGAGGCGGGGGGAACGGGGAGCTGTTTTTT.

J is TRBJ2-1 and V is TRBV12-5; TRBD2 matches 7 bases. Per germline, CDR1 LGHNT and CDR2 FRNRAP. The trim removed 1 base at V and 6 bases at J, leaving 12 bases unmatched. This CDR3 comprises 17 residues. The CDR3 reads CASGLAGGGPPSNEQFF. Written as DNA, the CDR3 is TGTGCTAGTGGTTTGGCGGGGGGTGGACCCCCATCCAATGAGCAGTTCTTC.

This clonotype was seen only a few times. V usage is TRBV7-3 and J usage is TRBJ1-1, with D possibly TRBD1 on 5 matching bases. Germline CDR1 is SGHTA and CDR2 is FQGTGA. Trimming took off 5 bases at V and 5 bases at J, with 9 bases between the two ends. The CDR3 extends over 12 amino acids. CDR3 DNA: TGTGCCAGCAGCGATCGACAGACTGAAGCTTTCTTT. Protein: CASSDRQTEAFF.

The chain recombines TRBV29-1 with TRBJ2-3; either TRBD1 or TRBD2 may fit D (7 bases each). V was cut by 6 bases and J by 5 bases, with 15 bases left in between. The CDR3 runs to 13 residues. The germline V gene has CDR1 SQVTM and CDR2 ANQGSEA. Written as DNA, the CDR3 is TGCAGCGTCGGGGAGGGGGCTGGAGATACGCAGTATTTT. Encoded protein: CSVGEGAGDTQYF.

This clonotype has only a few counts. For the CDR3, the DNA is TGTGCCAGCAGTTTTCCCGGGACCTCATACAATGAGCAGTTCTTC. The encoded protein is CASSFPGTSYNEQFF. The rearrangement joins TRBV27 to TRBJ2-1; either TRBD1 or TRBD2 may supply D (5 bases each). With 3 bases removed from V and 4 bases from J, the gap between germline ends came to 13 bases. The CDR3 has 15 amino acids. Germline values: CDR1 MNHEY, CDR2 SMNVEV (reference sequence).

This clonotype was found a few times. The rearrangement joins TRBV12-3 or TRBV12-4 to TRBJ2-5; 8 nucleotides line up with TRBD1. V dropped 8 bases and J dropped 5; count of bases not matched to a gene: 7. The CDR3 is made up of 13 amino acids. The CDR3 DNA sequence: TGTGCCAGCCGCGGACAGGGAGGTGAGACCCAGTACTTC. Translated: CASRGQGGETQYF.

V is TRBV5-1 and J is TRBJ1-1; D is possibly TRBD1 (5 bases). This CDR3 has 14 residues. Germline CDR1 SGHRS, CDR2 YFSETQ. V lost 0 bases and J lost 5, with 11 bases in between. The CDR3 coding sequence is TGCGCCAGCAGCTTGGGGGGGAGCGGTACTGAAGCTTTCTTT. Protein product: CASSLGGSGTEAFF.

This clonotype was counted only a few times. The V call is TRBV6-2 or TRBV6-3, the J call TRBJ2-1; 12 positions agree with TRBD2. Germline CDR1 and CDR2: MNHEY and SVGEGT. The V gene end was trimmed by 0 bases and the J gene end by 5 bases; junction bases not matched to a gene: 14. The CDR3 is made up of 20 amino acids. As DNA, the CDR3 is TGTGCCAGCAGTTACTCCCTTACCGCTACGACTAGCGGGAGCCACAATGAGCAGTTCTTC. Protein: CASSYSLTATTSGSHNEQFF.

In its sample, this clonotype was seen a few times. The chain couples TRBV11-2 to TRBJ2-7; tentatively, D is TRBD2 (6 bases). This CDR3 contains 15 residues. CDR1 is SGHAT, CDR2 FQNNGV, per germline. V shed 0 bases and J shed 7 bases, with 16 bases lying between them. The chain's CDR3 is CASSLDQRRGGEQYF. The CDR3 DNA sequence: TGTGCCAGCAGCTTAGATCAAAGGAGGGGTGGAGAGCAGTACTTC.